The 26 T cell receptor beta chains reported below all come from one sample, sequenced in a study of human T cells and chemical hapten exposure. TCRdb used MiXCR to reprocess the RACE reads, holding one entry per CDR3 protein. The sample records about 120,000 distinct CDR3 sequences, 11% being singletons. Time point described: patch test 3, about 24 weeks after DPC sensitization. Treatment given: therapeutic diphenylcyclopropenone sensitization with weekly scalp DPC. Sequencing used whole blood, obtained in connection with sensitization to the hapten diphenylcyclopropenone (DPC). These receptors were obtained from a woman aged 45-65 years with alopecia areata. Some clones in this sample may be carry-over from other donors' samples.

The chain's CDR3 is CATDDGVGRNYGYTF. The DNA of the CDR3 is TGTGCCACCGATGACGGTGTAGGAAGGAACTATGGCTACACCTTC. The rearrangement joins TRBV7-9 to TRBJ1-2; D gene unclear. The CDR3 has 15 amino acids. Trimming cost V 10 bases and J 2 bases, with 20 bases left between them. Germline values: CDR1 SEHNR, CDR2 FQNEAQ (reference sequence).

V is TRBV28 and J is TRBJ1-5; D remains unclear. The CDR3 totals 14 residues. Trimming removed 6 bases at V and 5 bases at J, with 14 bases between. Germline V gene sequence: CDR1 MDHEN, CDR2 SYDVKM. The CDR3 spells CASRGGLKDQPQHF. CDR3 in DNA: TGTGCCAGCAGGGGAGGTTTGAAGGATCAGCCCCAGCATTTT.

The chain recombines TRBV5-1 with TRBJ1-1; 9 positions match TRBD1. Unmatched junction bases numbered 8, after V lost 4 bases and J lost 4 bases. Germline CDR1 and CDR2: SGHRS and YFSETQ. The CDR3 sequence is 15 residues long. The CDR3, as DNA: TGCGCCAGCAGCGCACAACAGGGGGCAGGCACTGAAGCTTTCTTT. It codes for CASSAQQGAGTEAFF.

This clonotype was seen at least ten times. The V gene is TRBV12-3 or TRBV12-4, the J gene TRBJ2-3; tentatively, D is TRBD2 (6 bases). The CDR3 length is 14 residues. Trimming left V 2 bases short and J 6 bases short, with 12 bases between. This CDR3 is CASSLRLDGDTQYF. CDR3 DNA sequence: TGTGCCAGCAGTTTAAGACTAGACGGGGATACGCAGTATTTT.

Concerning this clonotype: This may be a read error: a much more frequent sequence differs by one nucleotide. This sequence joins TRBV4-1 and TRBJ2-7; the D gene is possibly TRBD1 (5 bases). This CDR3 comprises 14 residues. The germline V gene encodes CDR1 MGHRA and CDR2 YSYEKL. The V end was cut by 1 base, the J end by 4 bases, with 11 bases between. CDR3 in DNA: TGCGCCAGCAGCCAAGGCAGGGAACGGTACGAGCAGTACTTC. Encoded protein: CASSQGRERYEQYF.

The chain recombines TRBV3-1 with TRBJ1-5, with D possibly being TRBD1 (6 bases). CDR3 length: 13 amino acids. The V and J ends lost 5 bases and 7 bases respectively, with 12 bases between them. Germline values: CDR1 LGHDT, CDR2 YNNKEL (reference sequence). The CDR3 here is CASSDTGKQPQHF. CDR3 coding DNA: TGTGCCAGCAGCGATACAGGGAAACAGCCCCAGCATTTT.

The chain employs TRBV5-4 and TRBJ2-3, with 11 bases lining up with TRBD1. The germline V gene encodes CDR1 SGHNT and CDR2 YYREEE (reference sequence). Losses at the gene ends were 0 bases for V and 5 bases for J; bases not matched to a gene: 5. The CDR3 runs 16 residues. The CDR3 is CASSLGDRGVEDTQYF. In DNA form, the CDR3 reads TGTGCCAGCAGCTTGGGGGACAGGGGGGTGGAAGATACGCAGTATTTT.

This clonotype was detected many times. V gene TRBV4-2 combines with J gene TRBJ2-3; TRBD2 aligns across 7 bases. CDR3 length: 17 amino acids. The V gene end was trimmed by 0 bases and the J gene end by 6 bases; junction bases not matched to a gene: 12. Germline V gene lookup returns CDR1 LGHNA and CDR2 YNFKEQ. The CDR3, as DNA: TGTGCCAGCAGCCAAGATTGGGCTAGCGGCTTGGGGGATACGCAGTATTTT. Its protein product is CASSQDWASGLGDTQYF.

This clonotype has just a few counts. V and J are TRBV11-2 and TRBJ2-1; 10 nucleotides align to TRBD2. The CDR3 covers 15 residues. Germline-derived CDR1 and CDR2 are SGHAT and FQNNGV. Trimming removed 4 bases from V and 8 bases from J; junction bases left unmatched: 8. The CDR3, as DNA: TGTGCCAGCAGCTATCCGGGACTAGCGCACGATGAGCAGTTCTTC. This gives the protein CASSYPGLAHDEQFF. Full variable domain (rest looked up from reference TRBV11-2 and TRBJ2-1): EAGVAQSPRYKIIEKRQSVAFWCNPISGHATLYWYQQILGQGPKLLIQFQNNGVVDDSQLPKDRFSAERLKGVDSTLKIQPAKLEDSAVYLCASSYPGLAHDEQFFGPGTRLTVL.

This chain uses TRBV7-2 with TRBJ2-1; 12 nucleotides match TRBD2. This CDR3 spans 13 amino acids. Unmatched junction bases numbered 7, after V lost 11 bases and J lost 8 bases. Germline loops: CDR1 SGHTA, CDR2 FQGNSA. CDR3 in DNA: TGTGCCCAGGGGGCTAGCGGGAGGGATGAGCAGTTCTTC. Translating gives CAQGASGRDEQFF.

The V gene is TRBV28, the J gene TRBJ2-3; TRBD2 agrees at 7 bases. The germline gives CDR1 MDHEN, CDR2 SYDVKM. The CDR3 runs 16 residues. The V gene end was trimmed by 5 bases and the J gene end by 0 bases; junction bases not matched to a gene: 8. CDR3 protein: CASSGGLPFSTDTQYF. The DNA for the CDR3 is TGTGCCAGCAGTGGGGGACTACCGTTTAGCACAGATACGCAGTATTTT.

This clonotype has at least ten counts. The chain has TRBV29-1 and TRBJ2-1, with 11 positions matching TRBD1. This CDR3 is 13 amino acids long. Trimming took 4 bases from V and 7 from J; bases not matched to a gene: 3. CDR1 SQVTM and CDR2 ANQGSEA come from the germline V gene. The CDR3 sequence: CSVVDRGQNEQFF. In nucleotides, the CDR3 is TGCAGCGTTGTGGACAGGGGGCAGAATGAGCAGTTCTTC.

The V gene is TRBV20-1, the J gene TRBJ2-6; a possible D gene is TRBD2 (6 bases). There are 17 residues in the CDR3. CDR1 and CDR2 from the germline V gene are DFQATT and SNEGSKA (reference sequence). The V end lost 2 bases, the J end lost 0 bases, and 14 bases lay between the germline ends. The CDR3 here is CSARYAGGISGANVLTF. For the CDR3, the DNA is TGCAGTGCTAGATACGCAGGAGGGATCTCTGGGGCCAACGTCCTGACTTTC.

This clonotype occurred a few times. The chain has TRBV10-3 and TRBJ2-1; maybe TRBD1 (5 bases). The V gene lost 10 bases and the J gene lost 0 bases, with 13 bases spanning the gap. Germline values: CDR1 ENHRY, CDR2 SYGVKD. CDR3 length equals 14 residues. The CDR3 DNA reads TGTGCCACCTCGACAGTCAGCTCCTACAATGAGCAGTTCTTC. Translation gives CATSTVSSYNEQFF.

This clonotype was found many times. This chain joins TRBV7-2 and TRBJ2-7; D is unclear. CDR1 SGHTA and CDR2 FQGNSA come from the germline V gene. The CDR3 has 11 residues. Trimming shortened V by 4 bases and J by 2 bases, and 3 bases separated the two germline ends. CDR3 bases: TGTGCCAGCAGCTCGGCCTACGAGCAGTACTTC. Protein product: CASSSAYEQYF.

This clonotype was observed many times. The V gene is TRBV6-2 or TRBV6-3, the J gene TRBJ1-1, with D maybe TRBD1 (5 bases). CDR3 length: 14 amino acids. CDR1 is MNHEY and CDR2 is SVGEGT in the germline V gene. V was trimmed by 4 bases and J by 3 bases, leaving 12 bases between them. Here the CDR3 reads CASSSQPGDTEAFF. The CDR3 DNA follows: TGTGCCAGCAGTTCCCAGCCGGGGGACACTGAAGCTTTCTTT.

This clonotype appeared a few times. J is TRBJ2-3 and V is TRBV30; D is unclear. The V gene lost 3 bases and the J gene lost 2 bases, with 12 bases spanning the gap. This CDR3 is built from 14 residues. Germline CDR1 GTSNPN, CDR2 SVGIG (reference sequence). The CDR3 DNA reads as TGTGCCTGGAGCGACGATAGCTACACAGATACGCAGTATTTT. Its translation is CAWSDDSYTDTQYF.

This rearrangement joins TRBV29-1 to TRBJ2-7, with D perhaps being TRBD1 or TRBD2 (7 bases each). Germline V gene sequence: CDR1 SQVTM, CDR2 ANQGSEA. Trimming took off 4 bases at V and 4 bases at J, with 17 bases between the two ends. This CDR3 comprises 14 residues. The chain's CDR3 is CSVAKGAGAYEQYF. The CDR3 bases are TGCAGCGTTGCGAAGGGGGCGGGAGCTTACGAGCAGTACTTC.

This clonotype was observed a handful of times. V gene TRBV3-1 combines with J gene TRBJ1-1; D unresolved. Germline CDR1 LGHDT, CDR2 YNNKEL (reference sequence). V was cut by 1 base and J by 2 bases, with 8 bases left in between. The CDR3 extends over 14 amino acids. The CDR3 nucleotides are TGTGCCAGCAGCCAAGTGATCGGCAACACTGAAGCTTTCTTT. Protein product: CASSQVIGNTEAFF.

This clonotype has only a few counts. V is TRBV10-3 and J is TRBJ2-3; TRBD2 matches at 12 bases. The CDR3 covers 15 residues. V lost 8 bases and J lost 6; bases outside the gene matches: 9. The V gene's germline CDR1 is ENHRY and CDR2 SYGVKD. CDR3 bases: TGTGCCATCGGCGGACTAGCGGGACTGGGTGATACGCAGTATTTT. Translated: CAIGGLAGLGDTQYF.

This clonotype was observed a few times. The genes are TRBV6-2 or TRBV6-3 and TRBJ1-1; D not resolved. V gave up 0 bases and J gave up 4 bases, with 12 bases separating them. The germline gives CDR1 MNHEY, CDR2 SVGEGT. The CDR3 contains 15 residues. This chain's CDR3 is CASSYSTSLGTEAFF. In DNA, the CDR3 is TGTGCCAGCAGTTACTCGACCAGTTTGGGCACTGAAGCTTTCTTT.

The V gene is TRBV27, the J gene TRBJ2-5, with D perhaps assigned TRBD1 or TRBD2 (7 bases each). The CDR3 is 14 amino acids. V was trimmed by 6 bases and J by 1 base, leaving 12 bases between them. Germline values: CDR1 MNHEY, CDR2 SMNVEV (reference sequence). The CDR3 DNA reads as TGTGCCAGCAGCACAGGGGAGGGCCAAGAGACCCAGTACTTC. It translates to CASSTGEGQETQYF.

This clonotype was seen ten or more times. The chain couples TRBV20-1 to TRBJ1-3; D unresolved. The V gene's germline CDR1 is DFQATT and CDR2 SNEGSKA (reference sequence). The CDR3 consists of 14 residues. V lost 3 bases and J lost 0, with 9 bases in between. The CDR3 loop reads CSASRRGSGNTIYF. The CDR3 DNA sequence: TGCAGTGCTAGCCGCCGGGGCTCTGGAAACACCATATATTTT.

This clonotype has more than one count but fewer than ten. This chain links TRBV28 with TRBJ2-5; D may be TRBD1 (5 bases). V shed 3 bases and J shed 1 base, with 12 bases lying between them. Germline CDR1 reads MDHEN; CDR2 reads SYDVKM. The CDR3 is 15 amino acids. CDR3 residues: CASSFPGWRQETQYF. CDR3 nucleotide sequence: TGTGCCAGCAGTTTTCCAGGGTGGCGCCAAGAGACCCAGTACTTC.

The sample holds a few counts of this clonotype. The rearrangement links TRBV27 to TRBJ1-1; unclear D gene. The CDR3 runs 16 residues. Germline V gene data show CDR1 as MNHEY and CDR2 as SMNVEV (reference sequence). Trimming removed 4 bases at V and 2 bases at J, with 17 bases between. Here the CDR3 DNA reads TGTGCCAGCAGTTCTTCCTCGCTCAGGATTAACACTGAAGCTTTCTTT. Translating gives CASSSSSLRINTEAFF.

This chain links TRBV24-1 with TRBJ2-6; no clear D gene. Per germline, CDR1 KGHDR and CDR2 SFDVKD. V lost 3 bases and J 1 base, leaving 9 bases between the germline ends. The CDR3 is 16 amino acids. The CDR3 sequence is CATSDAPSSGANVLTF. DNA of the CDR3: TGTGCCACCAGTGATGCCCCTTCGTCTGGGGCCAACGTCCTGACTTTC.